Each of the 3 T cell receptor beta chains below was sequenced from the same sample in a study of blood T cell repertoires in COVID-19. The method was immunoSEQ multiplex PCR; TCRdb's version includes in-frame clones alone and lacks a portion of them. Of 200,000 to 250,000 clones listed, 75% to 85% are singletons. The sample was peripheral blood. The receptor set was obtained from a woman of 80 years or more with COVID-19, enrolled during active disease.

The CDR3 spells CASSLQGVLAGDTQYF. CDR3 in DNA: TGTGCCAGCAGTTTACAGGGTGTCCTAGCGGGAGATACGCAGTATTTT. The chain uses TRBV2 and TRBJ2-3; TRBD2 agrees at 8 bases. V dropped 5 bases and J dropped 5; count of bases not matched to a gene: 12. This CDR3 has 16 residues. Germline-derived CDR1 and CDR2 are SNHLY and FYNNEI.

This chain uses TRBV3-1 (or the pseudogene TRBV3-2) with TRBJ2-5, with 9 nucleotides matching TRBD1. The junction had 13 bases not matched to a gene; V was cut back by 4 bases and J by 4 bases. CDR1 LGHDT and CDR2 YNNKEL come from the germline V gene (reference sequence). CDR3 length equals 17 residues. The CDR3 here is CASSPGTYGTGRETQYF. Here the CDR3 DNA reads TGTGCCAGCAGCCCAGGGACCTACGGGACAGGGAGAGAGACCCAGTACTTC.

The CDR3 region has the DNA TGTGCCACCAAGGGGGAGCCTGAAAAACTGTTTTTT. This translates into CATKGEPEKLFF. The chain recombines TRBV28 with TRBJ1-4, with D perhaps TRBD1 (6 bases). Per germline, CDR1 MDHEN and CDR2 SYDVKM. The CDR3 contains 12 residues. V shed 10 bases and J shed 7 bases, with 13 bases lying between them.